The rows below give T cell receptor beta chains drawn from one sample of a study of post-analysis software for immune sequencing data. TCRdb re-analysed the PCR reads in MiXCR, keeping a single row per CDR3 protein. The profile shows about 770,000 distinct CDR3 sequences, 46% of them singletons. Sequences were obtained from blood. The receptors shown here come from a girl aged 5-17 years with multiple sclerosis. Each CDR3 is given with its conserved first and last residue. D genes are given only for firm matches. The listing skips clone size in some rows; elsewhere it reads once, few, many or a size class.

V: TRBV29-1
D: TRBD2
size: few
J: TRBJ2-7
DNA: TGCAGCGGCGGGGCGGGGGGCAGGGACGAGCAGTACTTC
CDR3: CSGGAGGRDEQYF

V: TRBV28
D: TRBD2
size: few
J: TRBJ2-3
DNA: TGTGCCAGCAGCGCACGGGGACTAGCGGTTAGCACAGATACGCAGTATTTT
CDR3: CASSARGLAVSTDTQYF

V: TRBV27
D: .
size: few
J: TRBJ1-1
DNA: TGTGCCAGCAGCGACGGAATAAACACTGAAGCTTTCTTT
CDR3: CASSDGINTEAFF

V: TRBV6-6
D: TRBD2
size: .
J: TRBJ2-7
DNA: TGTGCCAGCAACGTAGGACTAGCGGGCTCCTACGAGCAGTACTTC
CDR3: CASNVGLAGSYEQYF

V: TRBV6-5
D: TRBD2
size: few
J: TRBJ2-1
DNA: TGTGCCAGCAGTTATCGACCGTGGACCGGGACTAGCGGCAATGAGCAGTTCTTC
CDR3: CASSYRPWTGTSGNEQFF

V: TRBV5-6
D: TRBD1
size: few
J: TRBJ2-5
DNA: TGTGCCAGCAGCCCCCGGGACAGGGGTGAGACCCAGTACTTC
CDR3: CASSPRDRGETQYF

V: TRBV2
D: .
size: .
J: TRBJ2-7
DNA: TGTGCCAGCAGTGCTCTATTGAGGCGCGAGCAGTACTTC
CDR3: CASSALLRREQYF

V: TRBV30
D: TRBD2
size: .
J: TRBJ2-3
DNA: TGTGCCTGGACCCTGGCTGCGGGGGGCGCAGATACGCAGTATTTT
CDR3: CAWTLAAGGADTQYF

V: TRBV6-5
D: TRBD1
size: .
J: TRBJ1-2
DNA: TGTGCCAGCAGCCCCTCACAGGGGGATGGCTACACCTTC
CDR3: CASSPSQGDGYTF

V: TRBV11-2
D: .
size: .
J: TRBJ2-7
DNA: TGTGCCAGCAGCCCCCCGGGCCTCCGGCACGAGCAGTACTTC
CDR3: CASSPPGLRHEQYF

V: TRBV10-3
D: TRBD2
size: .
J: TRBJ2-1
DNA: TGTGCCATCAGTGAGTCCGGACTAGCGGACAATGAGCAGTTCTTC
CDR3: CAISESGLADNEQFF

V: TRBV7-2
D: .
size: .
J: TRBJ2-5
DNA: TGTGCCAGCAGCCCCGGAAAGGCCCGGAATGAGCAGTACTTC
CDR3: CASSPGKARNEQYF

V: TRBV12-3/TRBV12-4
D: .
size: .
J: TRBJ2-5
DNA: TGTGCCAGCACCTCAGAGGCGGCGCGCGGGGAGACCCAGTACTTC
CDR3: CASTSEAARGETQYF

V: TRBV29-1
D: TRBD1
size: .
J: TRBJ1-1
DNA: TGCAGCGTGGCCTACAGGGGCCTGAACACTGAAGCTTTCTTT
CDR3: CSVAYRGLNTEAFF

V: TRBV6-6
D: .
size: .
J: TRBJ1-2
DNA: TGTGCCAGCAGTCGATCCTATAAGGAGGGCTACACCTTC
CDR3: CASSRSYKEGYTF

V: TRBV13
D: TRBD2
size: .
J: TRBJ2-1
DNA: TGTGCCAGCAGCGGACGGACTAGCGACAATGAGCAGTTCTTC
CDR3: CASSGRTSDNEQFF

V: TRBV28
D: .
size: .
J: TRBJ2-4
DNA: TGTGCCAGCAGTCACCTAGGGTTCCAGCAGTACTTC
CDR3: CASSHLGFQQYF

V: TRBV15
D: .
size: .
J: TRBJ2-5
DNA: TGTGCCACCAGCAGGGGGACGGAGACCCAGTACTTC
CDR3: CATSRGTETQYF

V: TRBV29-1
D: .
size: few
J: TRBJ1-2
DNA: TGCAGCTCCGCTAAGGGGAATGATGGCTACACCTTC
CDR3: CSSAKGNDGYTF

V: TRBV12-3/TRBV12-4
D: TRBD1
size: many
J: TRBJ1-2
DNA: TGTGCCAGCAGTTTTTTCGGGACAGGGGGGTCCTCTAACTATGGCTACACCTTC
CDR3: CASSFFGTGGSSNYGYTF

V: TRBV20-1
D: TRBD2
size: .
J: TRBJ2-4
DNA: TGCAGTGCTTTCCGGCCAGGCGGGAGGACCTACGAGCAGGACTTC
CDR3: CSAFRPGGRTYEQDF

V: TRBV20-1
D: TRBD2
size: few
J: TRBJ2-3
DNA: TGCAGTGCTAGAAGGACTAGCGGAGGCCCCGATACGCAGTATTTT
CDR3: CSARRTSGGPDTQYF

V: TRBV9
D: .
size: .
J: TRBJ2-7
DNA: TGTGCCAGCAGCGTAGGGGGATTTGGGCTTTCCGAGCAGTACTTC
CDR3: CASSVGGFGLSEQYF

V: TRBV4-2
D: TRBD2
size: .
J: TRBJ2-3
DNA: TGTGCCAGCAGCCAAGATGATCCTAGCGGAGGAAATACGCAGTATTTT
CDR3: CASSQDDPSGGNTQYF

V: TRBV7-8
D: TRBD2
size: .
J: TRBJ2-5
DNA: TGTGCCAGCAGCACGACTAGCGGGCTGCAAGAGACCCAGTACTTC
CDR3: CASSTTSGLQETQYF

V: TRBV20-1
D: .
size: .
J: TRBJ2-5
DNA: TGCAGTGCTAGGGACCACCAGGGGTGGCGGGAGACCCAGTACTTC
CDR3: CSARDHQGWRETQYF

V: TRBV2
D: TRBD1
size: few
J: TRBJ2-7
DNA: TGTGCCAGCAGTGCGGGACAGCCTTATTCGTTCTACGAGCAGTACTTC
CDR3: CASSAGQPYSFYEQYF

V: TRBV5-1
D: TRBD1
size: few
J: TRBJ2-5
DNA: TGCGCCAGCAGCTTCGTCCCGGGACAGGGAAGAGAGACCCAGTACTTC
CDR3: CASSFVPGQGRETQYF

V: TRBV24-1
D: .
size: few
J: TRBJ2-5
DNA: TGTGCCACCAGTCCGGGACAAGTCCTTCAAGAGACCCAGTACTTC
CDR3: CATSPGQVLQETQYF

V: TRBV24-1
D: .
size: many
J: TRBJ2-1
DNA: TGTGCCACCAGTGATTGGGGTTACAATGAGCAGTTCTTC
CDR3: CATSDWGYNEQFF

V: TRBV6-6
D: .
size: .
J: TRBJ2-1
DNA: TGTGCCAGCAGTTACGTCCGGGGGCCCAATGAGCAGTTCTTC
CDR3: CASSYVRGPNEQFF

V: TRBV9
D: .
size: .
J: TRBJ1-2
DNA: TGTGCCAGCAGCGGGAGAAAAGGCTACACCTTC
CDR3: CASSGRKGYTF

V: TRBV4-3
D: TRBD2
size: .
J: TRBJ2-3
DNA: TGCGCCAGCAGCTCTCTCCCGGGGGGGAACGCAGATACGCAGTATTTT
CDR3: CASSSLPGGNADTQYF

V: TRBV13
D: TRBD2
size: few
J: TRBJ2-7
DNA: TGTGCCAGCAGCTTAGGGTCTAGCGGGACCCACGAGCAGTACTTC
CDR3: CASSLGSSGTHEQYF

V: TRBV9
D: .
size: .
J: TRBJ2-1
DNA: TGTGCCAGCAGCGGCCCTCTAGTGAAAGGGTTCGGCTACAATGAACAGTTCTTC
CDR3: CASSGPLVKGFGYNEQFF

V: TRBV29-1
D: TRBD2
size: .
J: TRBJ2-3
DNA: TGCAGCGTTGATTCCGGGAGGGCAGATACGCAGTATTTT
CDR3: CSVDSGRADTQYF

V: TRBV20-1
D: .
size: .
J: TRBJ2-4
DNA: TGCAGTGCTAGAGATTATCAGAGCTCTCCCAAAAACATTCAGTACTTC
CDR3: CSARDYQSSPKNIQYF

V: TRBV21-1
D: .
size: .
J: TRBJ2-7
DNA: TGTGCCAGTGCGGGACTAGCGGGAGTTTCACTCCGGGCCAGGCACTATTTCTCCTACGAGCAGTACTTC
CDR3: CASAGLAGVSLRARHYFSYEQYF

V: TRBV7-8
D: TRBD2
size: .
J: TRBJ2-5
DNA: TGTGCCAGCAGCTTAGTGGGTAGCGGGAGCGCGGAGACCCAGTACTTC
CDR3: CASSLVGSGSAETQYF

V: TRBV14
D: .
size: few
J: TRBJ2-7
DNA: TGTGCCAGCAGCCCCCAGCCCCGGAAAGGGGAAAACGAGCAGTACTTC
CDR3: CASSPQPRKGENEQYF